This T cell receptor (beta chain) comes out of a study of blood T cell repertoires in COVID-19. The germline CDR1 and CDR2 sequences are SGHTA and FQGNSA. Deletions cut 2 bases from V and 6 bases from J, with 13 bases between. This CDR3 has 14 residues. Original methodology: Estimates of nucleated cell counts were drawn from the amplification of reference gene primers. This table comes from immunoSEQ multiplex PCR, and its TCRdb copy is limited to in-frame clones, with some not included. V, J and clone size are those of that table, while D and trimming were read from the DNA. The sample includes around 450,000 clones, about 89% of them seen just once.

The receptor comes from a woman aged 30 to 39 with acute or convalescent COVID-19. The sample comprised peripheral blood. The chain combines TRBV7-2 with TRBJ1-2; unclear D gene. The CDR3 spells CASSLTNTPHGYTF. The CDR3 DNA follows: TGTGCCAGCAGCTTAACGAACACCCCCCATGGCTACACCTTC.